These 17 T cell receptor beta chains came from one sample sequenced in a study of molecular identifiers for immune sequencing clone quantification. TCRdb redid the calling of the PCR reads with MiXCR, one entry per CDR3 protein. The sample has more than 9,500 distinct CDR3 sequences; 18% are singletons. The sequencing sample was made of naive CD8+ T cells from blood, with Jurkat cell RNA spiked in. Subset in this sample: FACS-sorted CD8+CD4-CCR7+CD45RA+ naive T cells. These receptors all stem from a human donor in good health. Some libraries in this study had Jurkat cell RNA spiked in.

This clonotype rates as medium-sized. The CDR3 bases are TGTGCCAGCAGCTCGTCGGGACTGAGCTACGAGCAGTACTTC. Translating it yields CASSSSGLSYEQYF. The V and J genes are TRBV7-8 and TRBJ2-7; D perhaps matches TRBD2 (6 bases). CDR3 size: 14 residues. V lost 4 bases and J 3 bases, leaving 13 bases between the germline ends. CDR1 and CDR2 (germline): SGHVS, FQNEAQ.

V usage is TRBV5-6 and J usage is TRBJ1-2; maybe TRBD1 (5 bases). The CDR3 covers 14 residues. Germline CDR1 SGHDT, CDR2 YYEEEE. The V gene lost 0 bases and the J gene lost 6 bases, with 12 bases spanning the gap. In DNA form, the CDR3 reads TGTGCCAGCAGCTTGGGTGGGACCCGGGATGGCTACACCTTC. Residues: CASSLGGTRDGYTF.

Relative to its sample, this clonotype is medium-sized (0.01 to 0.1%). The J gene is TRBJ1-1, the V gene TRBV7-2; 9 nucleotides line up with TRBD1. The junction had 10 bases not matched to a gene; V was cut back by 6 bases and J by 5 bases. The germline V gene has CDR1 SGHTA and CDR2 FQGNSA. CDR3 size: 15 residues. CDR3 residues: CASSPTGGELTEAFF. The CDR3 coding sequence is TGTGCCAGCAGTCCCACAGGGGGCGAGTTGACTGAAGCTTTCTTT.

The chain carries TRBV4-1 and TRBJ2-7, with 11 bases aligning to TRBD2. The CDR3 sequence is 15 residues long. V trimming: 4 bases; J trimming: 6 bases; junction bases outside the gene matches: 8. Looked up from germline, CDR1 is MGHRA and CDR2 is YSYEKL. The DNA for the CDR3 is TGCGCCAGCAGCCTAGCACTAGCGGGAGTGGGCGAGCAGTACTTC. Protein: CASSLALAGVGEQYF.

By proportion, this clonotype is medium-sized. The gene calls are TRBV29-1 and TRBJ2-2; D is uncertain. CDR1 is SQVTM, CDR2 ANQGSEA, per germline. V lost 5 bases, J lost 5 bases, and 6 bases lay in between. The CDR3 runs to 11 residues. The CDR3 bases are TGCAGCGTTCTGGATACCGGGGAGCTGTTTTTT. Amino acids: CSVLDTGELFF.

This clonotype is categorized as medium-sized. The V and J genes are TRBV20-1 and TRBJ2-7, with 10 nucleotides matching TRBD1. Germline V lookup: CDR1 DFQATT, CDR2 SNEGSKA (reference sequence). The CDR3 sequence is 15 residues long. With V trimmed by 2 bases and J by 2 bases, 6 bases remained unmatched. CDR3 sequence reads: CSARIMTGGTYEQYF. The CDR3 region has the DNA TGCAGTGCTAGAATCATGACAGGGGGCACCTACGAGCAGTACTTC.

This clonotype was observed a few times. The chain uses TRBV12-3 or TRBV12-4 and TRBJ2-2; D is uncertain. With 9 bases removed from V and 0 bases from J, the gap between germline ends came to 8 bases. The CDR3 length is 13 residues. CDR3 loop: CASGDSNTGELFF. Here the CDR3 DNA reads TGTGCCAGTGGGGATTCGAACACCGGGGAGCTGTTTTTT.

The sample holds many counts of this clonotype. The gene calls are TRBV12-3 or TRBV12-4 and TRBJ1-2, with a tentative D call TRBD1 (5 bases). The CDR3 runs to 15 residues. Trimming left V 3 bases short and J 6 bases short, with 17 bases between. The CDR3 loop reads CASSFGQGVLDGYTF. The CDR3 DNA sequence: TGTGCCAGCAGTTTCGGGCAGGGAGTCCTCGATGGCTACACCTTC.

This clonotype is labeled as medium-sized. The genes are TRBV20-1 and TRBJ2-7; D is possibly TRBD1 (5 bases). Looked up from germline, CDR1 is DFQATT and CDR2 is SNEGSKA (reference sequence). This CDR3 has 12 residues. Trimming removed 0 bases from V and 6 bases from J, with 9 bases in between. In nucleotides, the CDR3 is TGCAGTGCTAGAGATGTAGGGGTCGAGCAGTACTTC. Protein: CSARDVGVEQYF.

A few counts support this clonotype. The V gene is TRBV5-1, the J gene TRBJ2-3; 7 nucleotides line up with TRBD1. Per the germline V gene, CDR1 is SGHRS and CDR2 is YFSETQ. V dropped 4 bases and J dropped 2; count of bases not matched to a gene: 7. The CDR3 loop spans 15 amino acids. CDR3 sequence (DNA): TGCGCCAGCAGCAAAGGGACAGCGGCCACAGATACGCAGTATTTT. Translating gives CASSKGTAATDTQYF.

At least ten counts were recorded for this clonotype. The rearrangement joins TRBV27 to TRBJ2-1, with 8 bases that match TRBD1. The V gene's germline CDR1 is MNHEY and CDR2 SMNVEV (reference sequence). The CDR3 loop spans 16 amino acids. V was clipped by 7 bases and J by 6 bases; unmatched bases: 14. The CDR3 DNA sequence: TGTGCCAGCACCCCAGGGGGCCCGGTTGGACGCAATGAGCAGTTCTTC. Encoded protein: CASTPGGPVGRNEQFF.

Ten or more counts support this clonotype. No conserved phenylalanine or tryptophan ends this CDR3, so it is likely a read error. The DNA is left out, because the CDR3 cannot be placed on it with certainty; the CDR3 is given as TCRdb lists it. The CDR3 reads CSARDKNQPGHRAGA. V is TRBV20-1 and J is TRBJ1-6; the table calls TRBD1, which could not be checked here. The CDR3 comprises 15 residues, both ends counted. Germline V gene data show CDR1 as DFQATT and CDR2 as SNEGSKA (reference sequence).

With respect to this clonotype: At one of its ends the junction is not consistent with the germline gene, which may arise from a read error. The chain is built from TRBV20-1 and TRBJ1-4, with D unresolved. Germline V lookup: CDR1 DFQATT, CDR2 SNEGSKA (reference sequence). The length of the CDR3 is 13 residues. The CDR3 is CSARALGHEKLSF. In nucleotides, the CDR3 is TGCAGTGCCCGAGCCCTGGGCCACGAAAAACTGTCTTTT.

In regard to this clonotype: One junction end disagrees with the germline gene, perhaps due to a read error. The chain recombines TRBV7-6 with TRBJ1-3; D possibly corresponds to TRBD1 (6 bases). The germline CDR1 and CDR2 sequences are SGHVS and FNYEAQ. The CDR3 consists of 16 residues. The CDR3 nucleotides read TGCGCCAGCAGCTCCTCGCGGGGGGCAAGTGGAATCACCATATATTTT. Residues: CASSSSRGASGITIYF.

This clonotype was counted many times. The CDR3 nucleotides read TGCGCCAGCAGCCAAAACACCACGGAAGCTTTCTTT. This codes for CASSQNTTEAFF. The genes are TRBV23-1 and TRBJ1-1; D remains ambiguous. TRBV23-1 is flagged as an ORF with uncertain function. V was clipped by 6 bases and J by 8 bases, with 13 bases between them. This CDR3 has 12 residues.

This clonotype was observed at least ten times. The chain employs TRBV15 and TRBJ1-3; D is ambiguous. Germline CDR1 and CDR2: LNHNV and YYDKDF (reference sequence). The CDR3 totals 14 residues. The V end was cut by 0 bases, the J end by 2 bases, with 5 bases between. CDR3 sequence reads: CATSREFAGNTIYF. The CDR3 DNA is TGTGCCACCAGCAGAGAATTTGCTGGAAACACCATATATTTT.

This chain uses TRBV19 with TRBJ1-3; maybe TRBD1 (6 bases). Germline CDR1 reads LNHDA; CDR2 reads SQIVND (reference sequence). The V gene lost 6 bases and the J gene lost 2 bases, with 14 bases spanning the gap. The length of the CDR3 is 15 residues. The CDR3 DNA is TGTGCCAGTAGACCAACAGGGTCGGCTGGAAACACCATATATTTT. It translates to CASRPTGSAGNTIYF. Supplemented by reference TRBV19 and TRBJ1-3, the full variable domain reads DGGITQSPKYLFRKEGQNVTLSCEQNLNHDAMYWYRQDPGQGLRLIYYSQIVNDFQKGDIAEGYSVSREKKESFPLTVTSAQKNPTAFYLCASRPTGSAGNTIYFGEGSWLTVV.